This TCR beta chain was found in a study of blood T cell repertoires in COVID-19. Study at large: PBMCs, B-cell-depleted T cells, or T cells provided the cDNA or gDNA that made up the material.

Germline CDR1 and CDR2: DFQATT and SNEGSKA (reference sequence). CDR3 length equals 14 residues. The germline V and J ends were trimmed by 3 bases and 8 bases, with 17 bases remaining between them. The protocol was immunoSEQ multiplex PCR, while the TCRdb copy is restricted to in-frame clones and leaves out a portion. The repertoire includes around 270,000 clones, about 89% of them detected once, and about 0.8% sits in the top ten. The specimen sequenced was peripheral blood. The rearrangement joins TRBV20-1 to TRBJ2-1, with a tentative D call TRBD2 (5 bases). This receptor was taken from a man aged 30-40 years with acute or convalescent COVID-19. CDR3 loop: CSASRAAIADEQFF. The CDR3 DNA is TGCAGTGCTAGTAGAGCGGCGATTGCTGATGAGCAGTTCTTC.